These 5 T cell receptor beta chains share one sample of origin, sequenced in a study of blood T cell repertoires in COVID-19. The assay was immunoSEQ multiplex PCR, and TCRdb's table has in-frame clones only and misses some. The data hold approximately 140,000 clones, with 65% to 90% observed a single time. The sample consisted of peripheral blood. These receptors originate from a man between 65 and 79 years old with acute or convalescent COVID-19.

The CDR3 DNA follows: TGTGCCAGCAGCTTAGCGCCAGGTCCCTACGAGCAGTACTTC. This sequence encodes CASSLAPGPYEQYF. The chain uses TRBV7-2 and TRBJ2-7; D ambiguous. CDR1 SGHTA and CDR2 FQGNSA come from the germline V gene. The length of the CDR3 is 14 residues. Deletions cut 0 bases from V and 2 bases from J, with 8 bases between.

This rearrangement joins TRBV9 to TRBJ2-7; perhaps TRBD1 as D (6 bases). The CDR3 contains 15 residues. Germline V gene lookup returns CDR1 SGDLS and CDR2 YYNGEE. The V end was cut by 0 bases, the J end by 2 bases, with 12 bases between. The CDR3 loop is CASSVGIGGTYEQYF. The CDR3 nucleotides read TGTGCCAGCAGCGTAGGTATAGGGGGAACCTACGAGCAGTACTTC.

The chain's CDR3 is CASRDDRLGEKLFF. The CDR3, as DNA: TGTGCCAGCAGAGACGACAGGCTGGGCGAAAAACTGTTTTTT. This chain uses TRBV6-6 with TRBJ1-4; a possible D gene is TRBD1 (6 bases). The length of the CDR3 is 14 residues. Germline V gene lookup returns CDR1 MNHNY and CDR2 SVGAGI (reference sequence). V was shortened by 6 bases and J by 8 bases, with 16 bases between the two germline ends.

This clone was observed once. V is TRBV9 and J is TRBJ2-5, with a possible D match to TRBD1 (6 bases). Trimming shortened V by 0 bases and J by 0 bases, and 18 bases separated the two germline ends. Per germline, CDR1 SGDLS and CDR2 YYNGEE. The CDR3 is 18 residues long. The CDR3 DNA sequence: TGTGCCAGCAGCGTAGGGGCAGGGGTATCTGTGTACCAAGAGACCCAGTACTTC. It translates to CASSVGAGVSVYQETQYF.

The V call is TRBV7-9, the J call TRBJ1-1; D perhaps matches TRBD1 (6 bases). CDR3 length equals 15 residues. The germline CDR1 and CDR2 sequences are SEHNR and FQNEAQ (reference sequence). Between the trimmed V and J ends, which lost 5 bases and 5 bases, there was a span of 18 bases. The CDR3 DNA reads TGTGCCAGCAGCCCCCGACAGTTAAGGGGGACTGAAGCTTTCTTT. It is translated as CASSPRQLRGTEAFF. The variable domain in full, completed from reference TRBV7-9 and TRBJ1-1, reads DTGVSQNPRHKITKRGQNVTFRCDPISEHNRLYWYRQTLGQGPEFLTYFQNEAQLEKSRLLSDRFSAERPKGSFSTLEIQRTEQGDSAMYLCASSPRQLRGTEAFFGQGTRLTVV.